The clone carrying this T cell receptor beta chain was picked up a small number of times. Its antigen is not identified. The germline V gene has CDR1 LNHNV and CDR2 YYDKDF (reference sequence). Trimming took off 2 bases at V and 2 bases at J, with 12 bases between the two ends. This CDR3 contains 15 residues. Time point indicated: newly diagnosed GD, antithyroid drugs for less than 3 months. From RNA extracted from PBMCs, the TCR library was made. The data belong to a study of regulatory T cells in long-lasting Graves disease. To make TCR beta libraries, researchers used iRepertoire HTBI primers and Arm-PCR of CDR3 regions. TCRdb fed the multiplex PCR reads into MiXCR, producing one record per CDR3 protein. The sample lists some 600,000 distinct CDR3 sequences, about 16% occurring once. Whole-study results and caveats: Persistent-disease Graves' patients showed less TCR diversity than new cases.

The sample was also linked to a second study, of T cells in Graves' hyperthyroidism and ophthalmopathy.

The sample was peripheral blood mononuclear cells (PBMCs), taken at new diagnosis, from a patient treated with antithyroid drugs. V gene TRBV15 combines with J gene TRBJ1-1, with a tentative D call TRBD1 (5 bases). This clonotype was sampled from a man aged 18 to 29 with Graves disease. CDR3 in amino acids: CATSRQGFDNTEAFF. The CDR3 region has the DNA TGTGCCACCAGCAGACAGGGTTTCGATAACACTGAAGCTTTCTTT.